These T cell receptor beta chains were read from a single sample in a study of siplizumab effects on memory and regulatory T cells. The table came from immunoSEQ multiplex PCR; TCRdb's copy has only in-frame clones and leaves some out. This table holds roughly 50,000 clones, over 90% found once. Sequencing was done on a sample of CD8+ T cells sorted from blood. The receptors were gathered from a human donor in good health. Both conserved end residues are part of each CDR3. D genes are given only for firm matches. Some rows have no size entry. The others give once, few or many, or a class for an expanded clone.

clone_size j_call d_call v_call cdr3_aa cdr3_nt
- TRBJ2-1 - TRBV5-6 CASSWVQDEQFF TGTGCCAGCAGCTGGGTCCAGGATGAGCAGTTCTTC
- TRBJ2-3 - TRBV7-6 CASSLPGFKDTQYF TGTGCCAGCAGCTTACCCGGGTTTAAAGATACGCAGTATTTT
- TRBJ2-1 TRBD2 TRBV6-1 CASVAGLVNEQFF TGTGCCAGTGTAGCGGGATTGGTCAATGAGCAGTTCTTC
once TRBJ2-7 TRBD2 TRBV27 CASSLGGSGGYEQYF TGTGCCAGCAGCCTAGGTGGTAGCGGGGGTTACGAGCAGTACTTC
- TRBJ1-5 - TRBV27 CASSLSPNSNQPQHF TGTGCCAGCAGTTTAAGCCCGAATAGCAATCAGCCCCAGCATTTT
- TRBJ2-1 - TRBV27 CASSFGNEQFF TGTGCCAGCAGTTTTGGCAATGAGCAGTTCTTC
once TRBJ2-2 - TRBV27 CASRQILSGELFF TGTGCCAGCAGACAGATTCTCTCCGGGGAGCTGTTTTTT
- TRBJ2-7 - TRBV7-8 CASSQRARAYEQYF TGTGCCAGCAGCCAGAGGGCCAGGGCCTACGAGCAGTACTTC
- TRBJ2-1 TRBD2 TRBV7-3 CASSRSSGSPNEQFF TGTGCCAGCAGCCGCTCTAGCGGGAGTCCGAATGAGCAGTTCTTC
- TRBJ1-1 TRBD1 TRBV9 CASSAYRGGAEAFF TGTGCCAGCAGCGCATACAGGGGAGGGGCTGAAGCTTTCTTT
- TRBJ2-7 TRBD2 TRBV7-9 CASSLGAGGPRYEQYF TGTGCCAGCAGCTTAGGAGCGGGAGGGCCCCGGTACGAGCAGTACTTC
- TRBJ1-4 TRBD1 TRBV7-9 CASSPYRGPTNEKLFF TGTGCCAGCAGCCCCTACAGGGGTCCAACTAATGAAAAACTGTTTTTT
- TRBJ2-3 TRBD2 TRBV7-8 CASSFSTSGTSTDTQYF TGTGCCAGCAGCTTCTCTACTAGCGGGACTAGCACAGATACGCAGTATTTT
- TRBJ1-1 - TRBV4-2 CASSQDKSTTEAFF TGTGCCAGCAGCCAAGATAAGTCGACCACTGAAGCTTTCTTT